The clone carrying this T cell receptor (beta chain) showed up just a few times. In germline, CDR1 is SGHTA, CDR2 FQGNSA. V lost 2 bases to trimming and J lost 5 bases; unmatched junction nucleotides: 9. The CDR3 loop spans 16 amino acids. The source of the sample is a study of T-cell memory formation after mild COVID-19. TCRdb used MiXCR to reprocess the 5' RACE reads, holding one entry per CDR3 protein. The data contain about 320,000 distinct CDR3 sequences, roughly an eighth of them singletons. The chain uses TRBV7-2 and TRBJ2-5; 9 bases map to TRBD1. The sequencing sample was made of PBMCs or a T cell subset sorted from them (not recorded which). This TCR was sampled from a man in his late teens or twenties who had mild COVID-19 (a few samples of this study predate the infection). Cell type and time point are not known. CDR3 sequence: CASSLSGTGMFETQYF. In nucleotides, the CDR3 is TGTGCCAGCAGCTTATCCGGGACAGGGATGTTTGAGACCCAGTACTTC. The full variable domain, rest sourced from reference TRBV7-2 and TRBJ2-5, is GAGVSQSPSNKVTEKGKDVELRCDPISGHTALYWYRQSLGQGLEFLIYFQGNSAPDKSGLPSDRFSAERTGGSVSTLTIQRTQQEDSAVYLCASSLSGTGMFETQYFGPGTRLLVL.